The clone carrying this T cell receptor beta chain occurred a few times. The data stem from a study of blood T cell repertoires in COVID-19. Looking at the study overall: T cells, B-cell-depleted T cells, or PBMCs supplied cDNA or gDNA.

CDR3 length: 15 amino acids. In germline, CDR1 is SNHLY, CDR2 FYNNEI. The V end lost 1 base, the J end lost 4 bases, and 13 bases lay between the germline ends. Participants' own reports of clinical history determined their cohort assignment. Either two negative PCRs, clearance, or symptom resolution qualified Cohort 3 donors as recovered. The method was immunoSEQ multiplex PCR; TCRdb's version includes in-frame clones alone and lacks a portion of them. Of hundreds of thousands of clones in the sample, under 90% are singletons; the top ten hold more than 1.5%. The TCR comes from a man in his forties who had recovered from COVID-19. The sample was PBMCs or T cells enriched from blood (not recorded which). The chain uses TRBV2 and TRBJ1-2; no clear D. CDR3 loop: CASSEGADGLYGYTF. The CDR3 DNA reads TGTGCCAGCAGTGAAGGGGCGGACGGACTCTATGGCTACACCTTC. Full variable domain (missing parts from reference TRBV2 and TRBJ1-2): EPEVTQTPSHQVTQMGQEVILRCVPISNHLYFYWYRQILGQKVEFLVSFYNNEISEKSEIFDDQFSVERPDGSNFTLKIRSTKLEDSAMYFCASSEGADGLYGYTFGSGTRLTVV.